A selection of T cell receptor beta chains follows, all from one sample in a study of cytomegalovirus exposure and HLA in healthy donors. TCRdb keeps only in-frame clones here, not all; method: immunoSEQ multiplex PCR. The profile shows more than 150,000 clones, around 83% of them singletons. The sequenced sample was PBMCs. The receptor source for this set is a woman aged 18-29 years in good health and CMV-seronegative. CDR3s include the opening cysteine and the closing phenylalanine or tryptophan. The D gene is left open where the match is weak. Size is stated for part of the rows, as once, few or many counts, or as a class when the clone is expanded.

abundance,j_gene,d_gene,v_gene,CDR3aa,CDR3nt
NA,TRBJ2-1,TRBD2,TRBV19,CASSTPGLAGGLRYNEQFF,TGTGCCAGTAGTACCCCTGGACTAGCGGGGGGCTTACGGTACAATGAGCAGTTCTTC
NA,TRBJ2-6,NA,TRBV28,CASSLVWESNVLTF,TGTGCCAGCAGTTTAGTTTGGGAGTCCAACGTCCTGACTTTC
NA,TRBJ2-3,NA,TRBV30,CAWAPGRKRGDTQYF,TGTGCCTGGGCACCGGGACGAAAAAGGGGGGATACGCAGTATTTT
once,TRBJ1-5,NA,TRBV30,CAWSERGNQLQHF,TGTGCCTGGAGTGAGAGGGGGAATCAGCTCCAGCATTTT
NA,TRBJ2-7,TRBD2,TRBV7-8,CASSLIGTSGYEQYF,TGTGCCAGCAGCTTGATTGGGACTAGCGGATACGAGCAGTACTTC
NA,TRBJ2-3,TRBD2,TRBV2,CASRAGGPDTQYF,TGTGCCAGCAGGGCGGGAGGGCCAGATACGCAGTATTTT
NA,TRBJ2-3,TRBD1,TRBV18,CASSPRDRVPDTQYF,TGTGCCAGCTCACCCCGGGACAGGGTCCCAGATACGCAGTATTTT
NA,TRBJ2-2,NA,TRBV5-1,CASSLGALNTGELFF,TGCGCCAGCAGCTTGGGGGCCCTAAACACCGGGGAGCTGTTTTTT
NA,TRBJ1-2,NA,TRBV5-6,CASSPSYLNYGYTF,TGTGCCAGCAGCCCAAGTTACTTAAACTATGGCTACACCTTC
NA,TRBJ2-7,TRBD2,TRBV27,CASSTAGLGAGWDEQYF,TGTGCCAGCAGTACAGCGGGACTAGGCGCGGGTTGGGACGAGCAGTACTTC
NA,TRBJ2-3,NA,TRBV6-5,CASSGGDTQYF,TGTGCCAGCAGTGGGGGGGATACGCAGTATTTT